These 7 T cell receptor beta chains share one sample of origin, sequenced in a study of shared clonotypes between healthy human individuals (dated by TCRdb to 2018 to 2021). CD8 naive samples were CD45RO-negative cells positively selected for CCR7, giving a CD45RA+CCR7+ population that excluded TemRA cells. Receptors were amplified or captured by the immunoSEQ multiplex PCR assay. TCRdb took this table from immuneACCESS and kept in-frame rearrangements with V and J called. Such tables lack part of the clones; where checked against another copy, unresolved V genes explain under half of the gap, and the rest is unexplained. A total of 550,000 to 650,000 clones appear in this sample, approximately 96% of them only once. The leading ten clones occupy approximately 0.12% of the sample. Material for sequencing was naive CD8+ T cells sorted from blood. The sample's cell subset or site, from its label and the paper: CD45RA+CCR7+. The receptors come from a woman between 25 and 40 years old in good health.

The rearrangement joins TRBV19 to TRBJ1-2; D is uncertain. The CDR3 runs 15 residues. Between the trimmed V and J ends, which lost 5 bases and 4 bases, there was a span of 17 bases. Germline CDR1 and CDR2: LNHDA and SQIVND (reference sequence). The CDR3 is CASSPVLGPGYGYTF. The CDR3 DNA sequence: TGTGCCAGTAGTCCAGTCCTAGGACCGGGCTATGGCTACACCTTC.

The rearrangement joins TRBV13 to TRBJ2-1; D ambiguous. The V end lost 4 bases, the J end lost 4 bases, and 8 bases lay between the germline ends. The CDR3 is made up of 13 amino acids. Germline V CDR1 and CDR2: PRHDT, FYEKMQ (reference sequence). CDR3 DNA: TGTGCCAGCAGCTCCCCAGGTTACAATGAGCAGTTCTTC. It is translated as CASSSPGYNEQFF.

The CDR3 here is CAISESPGQGAWTEQYF. CDR3 DNA: TGTGCCATCAGTGAGTCGCCGGGACAGGGGGCGTGGACCGAGCAGTACTTC. The gene calls are TRBV10-3 and TRBJ2-7, with 12 nucleotides matching TRBD1. Germline V gene lookup returns CDR1 ENHRY and CDR2 SYGVKD. The V segment lost 0 bases and the J segment 6 bases; nucleotides outside the gene matches: 9. CDR3 size: 17 residues.

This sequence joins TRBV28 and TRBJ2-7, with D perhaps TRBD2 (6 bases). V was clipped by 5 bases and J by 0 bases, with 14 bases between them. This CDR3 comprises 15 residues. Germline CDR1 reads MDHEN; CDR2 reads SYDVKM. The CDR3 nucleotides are TGTGCCAGCAGTACTCGTCGGGAGAACTCCTACGAGCAGTACTTC. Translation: CASSTRRENSYEQYF.

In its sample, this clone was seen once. The CDR3 reads CASSFSLAGANEQFF. The DNA of the CDR3 is TGTGCCAGCAGCTTCTCACTAGCGGGAGCCAATGAGCAGTTCTTC. V usage is TRBV5-4 and J usage is TRBJ2-1; 11 nucleotides align to TRBD2. Losses at the gene ends were 2 bases for V and 6 bases for J; bases not matched to a gene: 4. Germline V gene lookup returns CDR1 SGHNT and CDR2 YYREEE (reference sequence). The CDR3 contains 15 residues.

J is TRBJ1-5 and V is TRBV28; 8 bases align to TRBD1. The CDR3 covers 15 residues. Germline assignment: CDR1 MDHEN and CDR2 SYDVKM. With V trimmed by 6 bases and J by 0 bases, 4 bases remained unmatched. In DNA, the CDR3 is TGTGCCAGCAGGCCACAGGGGGTTAGCAATCAGCCCCAGCATTTT. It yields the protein CASRPQGVSNQPQHF. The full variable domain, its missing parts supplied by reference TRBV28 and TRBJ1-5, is DVKVTQSSRYLVKRTGEKVFLECVQDMDHENMFWYRQDPGLGLRLIYFSYDVKMKEKGDIPEGYSVSREKKERFSLILESASTNQTSMYLCASRPQGVSNQPQHFGDGTRLSIL.

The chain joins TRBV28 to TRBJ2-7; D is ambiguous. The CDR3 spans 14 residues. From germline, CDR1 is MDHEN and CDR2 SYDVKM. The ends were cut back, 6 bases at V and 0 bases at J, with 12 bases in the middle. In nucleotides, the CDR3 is TGTGCCAGCAGGCCATCCCTCTACTCCTACGAGCAGTACTTC. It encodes CASRPSLYSYEQYF. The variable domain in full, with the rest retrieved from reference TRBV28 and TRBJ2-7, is DVKVTQSSRYLVKRTGEKVFLECVQDMDHENMFWYRQDPGLGLRLIYFSYDVKMKEKGDIPEGYSVSREKKERFSLILESASTNQTSMYLCASRPSLYSYEQYFGPGTRLTVT.